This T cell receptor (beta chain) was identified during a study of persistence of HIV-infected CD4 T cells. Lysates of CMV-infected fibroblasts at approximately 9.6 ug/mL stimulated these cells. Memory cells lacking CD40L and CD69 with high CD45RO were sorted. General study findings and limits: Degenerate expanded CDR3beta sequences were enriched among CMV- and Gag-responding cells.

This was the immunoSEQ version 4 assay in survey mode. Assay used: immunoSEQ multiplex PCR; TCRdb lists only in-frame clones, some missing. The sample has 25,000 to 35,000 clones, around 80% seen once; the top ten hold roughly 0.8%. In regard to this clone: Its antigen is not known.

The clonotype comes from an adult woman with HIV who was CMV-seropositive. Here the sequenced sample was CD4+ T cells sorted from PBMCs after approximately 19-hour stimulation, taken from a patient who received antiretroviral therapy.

CDR3 nucleotide sequence: TGTGCCAGCAGCTTAGGTGGTAGCGGGGCGCATGAGCAGTTCTTC. Translated: CASSLGGSGAHEQFF. The chain recombines TRBV11-3 with TRBJ2-1; 8 nucleotides agree with TRBD2. The germline gives CDR1 SGHNT, CDR2 YENEEA. The V and J ends lost 1 base and 8 bases, in that order; junction bases with no gene match: 7. CDR3 length: 15 amino acids.